These 10 T cell receptor beta chains share one sample of origin, sequenced in a study of beta chain features in type 1 diabetes. Findings and limits, study-wide: TCRB CDR3s from Type 1 diabetes patients were moderately but significantly shorter in all four CD4+ subsets.

For these TCRs, the target antigens are not known. The investigators reverse transcribed all of the isolated RNA, so they sequenced expressed TCRB transcripts. This table comes from immunoSEQ multiplex PCR, and its TCRdb copy is limited to in-frame clones, with some not included. The sample contains about 710,000 clones, 11% to 15% of which appear only once. The sample comprised naive CD4+ T cells from blood. Receptor source: a man aged 18 to 29 with type 1 diabetes.

The chain combines TRBV14 with TRBJ2-5; a possible D gene is TRBD2 (5 bases). Germline-derived CDR1 and CDR2 are SGHDN and FVKESK. The V gene lost 4 bases and the J gene lost 5 bases, with 14 bases spanning the gap. This CDR3 has 14 residues. The CDR3 region is CASSPWPRGETQYF. The DNA for the CDR3 is TGTGCCAGCAGCCCCTGGCCCCGAGGGGAGACCCAGTACTTC.

This chain joins TRBV7-2 and TRBJ2-5, with D perhaps matching TRBD2 (6 bases). The V gene lost 3 bases and the J gene lost 0 bases, with 11 bases spanning the gap. The CDR3 length is 15 residues. CDR1 and CDR2 from the germline V gene are SGHTA and FQGNSA. The CDR3 is CASSLFRDYQETQYF. CDR3 coding DNA: TGTGCCAGCAGCTTGTTCCGGGACTACCAAGAGACCCAGTACTTC.

This clone showed up just a few times. V gene TRBV10-2 combines with J gene TRBJ2-5, with 8 bases lining up with TRBD1. Trimming took 2 bases from V and 5 from J; bases not matched to a gene: 16. This CDR3 comprises 18 residues. Per the germline V gene, CDR1 is WSHSY and CDR2 is SAAADI. The CDR3 bases are TGCGCCAGCAGTGAGGGACAGGGAACATTCTACCCAGGGGAGACCCAGTACTTC. Encoded protein: CASSEGQGTFYPGETQYF.

The V and J genes are TRBV2 and TRBJ1-1; D gene uncertain. The CDR3 is 13 amino acids. Germline CDR1 reads SNHLY; CDR2 reads FYNNEI. Trimming took 10 bases from V and 0 from J, leaving 12 bases between them. In DNA form, the CDR3 reads TGTGCCACCTCGGGAGCATTGAACACTGAAGCTTTCTTT. It translates to CATSGALNTEAFF.

This chain connects TRBV10-3 to TRBJ2-7; 9 nucleotides line up with TRBD1. V lost 3 bases to trimming and J lost 6 bases; unmatched junction nucleotides: 9. The CDR3 length is 15 residues. Germline V gene data show CDR1 as ENHRY and CDR2 as SYGVKD. The CDR3 loop is CAISDSGQGFGEQYF. The CDR3 nucleotides are TGTGCCATCAGTGATTCGGGACAGGGATTCGGCGAGCAGTACTTC.

This clone was seen once. V is TRBV7-3 and J is TRBJ1-1; unclear D gene. Germline V gives CDR1 SGHTA, CDR2 FQGTGA. V was trimmed by 5 bases and J by 2 bases, leaving 9 bases between them. CDR3 length equals 13 residues. CDR3 residues: CASSPYFNTEAFF. In nucleotides, the CDR3 is TGTGCCAGCAGCCCCTATTTCAACACTGAAGCTTTCTTT.

There are a few counts of this clone. The V call is TRBV4-3, the J call TRBJ1-6, with D hard to call. Germline lookup yields CDR1 LGHNA and CDR2 YSLEER. Trimming shortened V by 0 bases and J by 7 bases, and 7 bases separated the two germline ends. CDR3 size: 14 residues. CDR3 amino acids: CASSQDRANSPLHF. As DNA, the CDR3 is TGCGCCAGCAGCCAAGATCGAGCAAATTCACCCCTCCACTTT.

This rearrangement joins TRBV21-1 to TRBJ2-3; no DNA check was done on the table's D call, TRBD1. TRBV21-1 corresponds to a pseudogene. The CDR3 covers 21 residues. CDR3 nucleotide sequence: TGTGCCAGCAGCAAAGCCCCTGTTACCGGGACAGGGGGTAACGGGACAGATACGCAGTATTTT. Amino acids: CASSKAPVTGTGGNGTDTQYF.

This clone turned up a few times. The same CDR3 can be traced to other DNA sequences in this sample. The chain combines TRBV5-1 with TRBJ2-7; TRBD1 matches at 10 bases. CDR1 SGHRS and CDR2 YFSETQ come from the germline V gene. Germline trimming cut 0 bases from V and 2 bases from J; bases unmatched to any gene: 2. The CDR3 spans 15 residues. Here the CDR3 reads CASSLAGQGTYEQYF. The DNA of the CDR3 is TGCGCCAGCAGCTTGGCGGGACAGGGGACCTACGAGCAGTACTTC.

The sample holds a few counts of this clone. An end of the junction does not agree with germline; a read error may underlie this. The rearrangement joins TRBV7-2 to TRBJ1-1; D unresolved. The CDR3 contains 14 residues. Germline V gene sequence: CDR1 SGHTA, CDR2 FQGNSA. CDR3 residues: CASTLSLTNSEAFF. CDR3 nucleotide sequence: TGTGCCAGCACCTTGTCCCTGACGAACTCTGAAGCTTTCTTT.